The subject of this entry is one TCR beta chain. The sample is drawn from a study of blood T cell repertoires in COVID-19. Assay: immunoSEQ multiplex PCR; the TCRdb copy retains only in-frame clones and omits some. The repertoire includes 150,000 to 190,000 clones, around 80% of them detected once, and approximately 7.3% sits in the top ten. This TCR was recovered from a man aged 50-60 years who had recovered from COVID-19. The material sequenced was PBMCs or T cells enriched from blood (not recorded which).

CDR3 DNA: TGCGCCAGCAGTCACTACCGGGACAGGGCGGCGGTAAGTGACACTGAAGCTTTCTTT. Protein: CASSHYRDRAAVSDTEAFF. J is TRBJ1-1 and V is TRBV23-1, with 9 bases matching TRBD1. TRBV23-1 is designated an ORF whose function remains uncertain. This CDR3 is built from 19 residues. V shed 3 bases, J shed 3 bases, and the junction held 17 bases outside the gene matches.